What follows are 32 T cell receptor beta chains derived from one specimen sequenced in a study of blood T cells in healthy people across ages. The use of a sample-barcoded 5' primer and a J-beta primer mix characterized a second PCR of roughly 6 to 12 cycles. TCRdb re-called the 5' RACE reads with MiXCR, one entry per CDR3 protein. The data show around 1.5 million distinct CDR3 sequences, approximately 42% seen once. Sequencing was done on a sample of blood. These receptors came from a young woman in good health.

This clonotype occurred a few times. This rearrangement joins TRBV14 to TRBJ2-7, with a possible D match to TRBD1 (5 bases). The germline CDR1 and CDR2 sequences are SGHDN and FVKESK. The CDR3 length is 14 residues. With 6 bases removed from V and 3 bases from J, the gap between germline ends came to 15 bases. The CDR3 reads CASSPFGQFYEQYF. The CDR3 DNA reads TGTGCCAGCAGTCCCTTTGGACAATTCTACGAGCAGTACTTC.

This clonotype has at least ten counts. The chain carries TRBV20-1 and TRBJ2-1; the match to TRBD2 covers 11 bases. The CDR3 is made up of 15 amino acids. The trim removed 5 bases at V and 4 bases at J, leaving 7 bases unmatched. The germline CDR1 and CDR2 sequences are DFQATT and SNEGSKA (reference sequence). The CDR3 here is CSALEIAGGYNEQFF. DNA of the CDR3: TGCAGTGCTCTAGAGATAGCGGGAGGGTACAATGAGCAGTTCTTC.

This clonotype was picked up a small number of times. The V gene is TRBV9, the J gene TRBJ2-1, with a weak D call TRBD1 (5 bases). This CDR3 contains 16 residues. Between the trimmed V and J ends, which lost 3 bases and 3 bases, there was a span of 16 bases. Germline CDR1 is SGDLS and CDR2 is YYNGEE. The CDR3 protein is CASSDLWGGDYNEQFF. Written as DNA, the CDR3 is TGTGCCAGCAGCGATCTTTGGGGCGGAGACTACAATGAGCAGTTCTTC.

This clonotype was seen many times. This chain connects TRBV5-1 to TRBJ2-3; 7 nucleotides align to TRBD2. Germline CDR1 SGHRS, CDR2 YFSETQ. The trim removed 6 bases at V and 2 bases at J, leaving 6 bases unmatched. CDR3 length: 14 amino acids. The CDR3 loop reads CASIPRLATDTQYF. The DNA of the CDR3 is TGCGCCAGCATTCCACGACTAGCCACAGATACGCAGTATTTT.

This clonotype was detected only a few times. The rearrangement joins TRBV4-1 to TRBJ2-3; D unresolved. Trimming pared 1 base from V and 0 bases from J, leaving 14 bases between. CDR1 and CDR2 from the germline V gene are MGHRA and YSYEKL. The CDR3 is made up of 17 amino acids. The CDR3 nucleotides are TGCGCCAGCAGCCAAGTAGTGAAGGGTTCTAGCACAGATACGCAGTATTTT. Protein sequence: CASSQVVKGSSTDTQYF.

The genes are TRBV2 and TRBJ2-1; 9 bases match TRBD1. Losses at the gene ends were 3 bases for V and 6 bases for J; bases not matched to a gene: 3. There are 14 residues in the CDR3. Germline V gene lookup returns CDR1 SNHLY and CDR2 FYNNEI. The CDR3 sequence: CASSERQGGNEQFF. Here the CDR3 DNA reads TGTGCCAGCAGTGAGAGACAGGGGGGCAATGAGCAGTTCTTC.

The chain carries TRBV6-5 and TRBJ2-1; 9 nucleotides match TRBD2. V lost 8 bases and J lost 9; bases outside the gene matches: 17. This CDR3 contains 16 residues. The germline gives CDR1 MNHEY, CDR2 SVGAGI. The CDR3 protein is CASPFRGGRADPEQFF. CDR3 coding DNA: TGTGCCAGCCCTTTCCGAGGCGGGAGGGCCGATCCTGAGCAGTTCTTC.

The CDR3, as DNA: TGTGCCAGCTCACCAGACAGGGGGCTTGGCTACACCTTC. As protein: CASSPDRGLGYTF. The chain joins TRBV18 to TRBJ1-2; 10 bases map to TRBD1. Losses at the gene ends were 2 bases for V and 7 bases for J; bases not matched to a gene: 1. CDR1 and CDR2 from the germline V gene are KGHSH and LQKENI. The length of the CDR3 is 13 residues.

As DNA, the CDR3 is TGTGCCAGCAACCCCAGCGGGAGGATTCACGAGCAGTACTTC. Encoded protein: CASNPSGRIHEQYF. The V gene is TRBV7-9, the J gene TRBJ2-7; TRBD2 aligns across 9 bases. The CDR3 is 14 amino acids. The trim removed 7 bases at V and 5 bases at J, leaving 9 bases unmatched. CDR1 SEHNR and CDR2 FQNEAQ come from the germline V gene (reference sequence). Filled out from reference TRBV7-9 and TRBJ2-7, the complete variable domain reads DTGVSQNPRHKITKRGQNVTFRCDPISEHNRLYWYRQTLGQGPEFLTYFQNEAQLEKSRLLSDRFSAERPKGSFSTLEIQRTEQGDSAMYLCASNPSGRIHEQYFGPGTRLTVT.

The V call is TRBV7-9, the J call TRBJ2-7; D is unresolved. Trimming took 4 bases from V and 10 from J, leaving 14 bases between them. CDR3 length: 12 residues. Germline loops: CDR1 SEHNR, CDR2 FQNEAQ (reference sequence). The CDR3 DNA follows: TGTGCCAGCAGCTCCTCCACCTGGAACCAGTACTTC. It specifies CASSSSTWNQYF. The whole variable domain, remainder taken from reference TRBV7-9 and TRBJ2-7, is DTGVSQNPRHKITKRGQNVTFRCDPISEHNRLYWYRQTLGQGPEFLTYFQNEAQLEKSRLLSDRFSAERPKGSFSTLEIQRTEQGDSAMYLCASSSSTWNQYFGPGTRLTVT.

The CDR3: CASSERGEWSYNEQYF. CDR3 nucleotide sequence: TGTGCCAGCAGTGAGAGGGGGGAATGGTCCTACAATGAGCAGTACTTC. The V call is TRBV6-1, the J call TRBJ2-1; D assignment may be TRBD1 or TRBD2 (6 bases each). Matching the DNA end better, TRBJ2-7 makes the J call doubtful. CDR3 length: 16 residues. Germline V lookup: CDR1 MNHNS, CDR2 SASEGT.

This chain uses TRBV12-3 or TRBV12-4 with TRBJ2-7; 11 bases are shared with TRBD2. The V segment lost 4 bases and the J segment 2 bases; nucleotides outside the gene matches: 4. The CDR3 spans 15 residues. The CDR3 protein is CASSSSSGGTYEQYF. CDR3 nucleotide sequence: TGTGCCAGCAGTTCCTCTAGCGGGGGGACCTACGAGCAGTACTTC.

Of note for this clonotype: One junction end disagrees with the germline gene, perhaps due to a read error. The chain recombines TRBV25-1 with TRBJ2-1, with 9 nucleotides matching TRBD2. Germline loops: CDR1 MGHDK, CDR2 SYGVNS. The CDR3 is 18 amino acids. The CDR3 spells CASGEYFSGGLSYNEQFF. CDR3 in DNA: TGTGCCAGCGGTGAATATTTTAGCGGGGGACTCTCCTACAATGAGCAGTTCTTC. The variable domain in full, with the rest retrieved from reference TRBV25-1 and TRBJ2-1, is EADIYQTPRYLVIGTGKKITLECSQTMGHDKMYWYQQDPGMELHLIHYSYGVNSTEKGDLSSESTVSRIRTEHFPLTLESARPSHTSQYLCASGEYFSGGLSYNEQFFGPGTRLTVL.

This chain connects TRBV3-1 to TRBJ2-7; no reliable D call. V gave up 5 bases and J gave up 3 bases, with 11 bases separating them. Germline V lookup: CDR1 LGHDT, CDR2 YNNKEL (reference sequence). This CDR3 contains 13 residues. The CDR3 region has the DNA TGTGCCAGCAGCTCCCTCTCGGTCTACGAGCAGTACTTC. Translation: CASSSLSVYEQYF.

In its sample, this clonotype was seen a few times. The chain carries TRBV6-2 or TRBV6-3 and TRBJ2-3; TRBD2 might be the D (7 bases). The length of the CDR3 is 15 residues. CDR1 is MNHEY and CDR2 is SVGEGT in the germline V gene. Trimming cost V 3 bases and J 5 bases, with 15 bases left between them. The CDR3 nucleotides are TGTGCCAGCAGTTATCGGGCAAGGGGGGGAGATACGCAGTATTTT. Translation gives CASSYRARGGDTQYF.

The chain employs TRBV28 and TRBJ2-2; TRBD1 agrees at 9 bases. V shed 8 bases, J shed 5 bases, and the junction held 9 bases outside the gene matches. Germline CDR1 and CDR2: MDHEN and SYDVKM. The CDR3 is 15 amino acids. CDR3 nucleotides: TGTGCCAGCCGGGTGGGGACAGGGAGGACCGGGGAGCTGTTTTTT. Its translation is CASRVGTGRTGELFF.

In this sample, this clonotype turned up a few times. The V and J genes are TRBV29-1 and TRBJ2-5, with 11 positions matching TRBD2. The CDR3 is made up of 15 amino acids. Germline V gene sequence: CDR1 SQVTM, CDR2 ANQGSEA. The V gene end was trimmed by 2 bases and the J gene end by 11 bases; junction bases not matched to a gene: 13. The CDR3 bases are TGCAGCGTTGAAAGACTAGCGGGAAACAGCGATGAGCAGTACTTC. It translates to CSVERLAGNSDEQYF. Full variable domain (rest looked up from reference TRBV29-1 and TRBJ2-5): SAVISQKPSRDICQRGTSLTIQCQVDSQVTMMFWYRQQPGQSLTLIATANQGSEATYESGFVIDKFPISRPNLTFSTLTVSNMSPEDSSIYLCSVERLAGNSDEQYFGPGTRLLVL.

The chain recombines TRBV25-1 with TRBJ1-2, with 7 bases fitting TRBD1. The ends lost 5 bases at V and 5 bases at J; junction bases unmatched: 14. The CDR3 covers 16 residues. Germline lookup yields CDR1 MGHDK and CDR2 SYGVNS. CDR3 amino acids: CASSPSWGQSLYGYTF. DNA for the CDR3: TGTGCCAGCAGTCCGTCTTGGGGACAGTCCCTTTATGGCTACACCTTC.

The chain uses TRBV7-9 and TRBJ2-1, with D perhaps matching TRBD2 (5 bases). Germline CDR1 SEHNR, CDR2 FQNEAQ (reference sequence). This CDR3 has 12 residues. Deletions cut 5 bases from V and 15 bases from J, with 17 bases between. This chain's CDR3 is CASSPEDLAAFF. The DNA of the CDR3 is TGTGCCAGCAGCCCCGAGGACCTAGCCGCGTTCTTC. The full variable domain, rest sourced from reference TRBV7-9 and TRBJ2-1, is DTGVSQNPRHKITKRGQNVTFRCDPISEHNRLYWYRQTLGQGPEFLTYFQNEAQLEKSRLLSDRFSAERPKGSFSTLEIQRTEQGDSAMYLCASSPEDLAAFFGPGTRLTVL.

V gene TRBV28 combines with J gene TRBJ2-6, with D hard to call. Trimming shortened V by 4 bases and J by 2 bases, and 9 bases separated the two germline ends. From germline, CDR1 is MDHEN and CDR2 SYDVKM. The CDR3 sequence is 15 residues long. The CDR3 coding sequence is TGTGCCAGCAGTTCCTCGACGGCTGGGGCCAACGTCCTGACTTTC. It yields the protein CASSSSTAGANVLTF. Using reference TRBV28 and TRBJ2-6 for the parts outside the CDR3, the full variable domain is DVKVTQSSRYLVKRTGEKVFLECVQDMDHENMFWYRQDPGLGLRLIYFSYDVKMKEKGDIPEGYSVSREKKERFSLILESASTNQTSMYLCASSSSTAGANVLTFGAGSRLTVL.

The chain carries TRBV20-1 and TRBJ2-4, with D possibly being TRBD1 (6 bases). Judging by the DNA end, TRBJ2-7 fits better; the J call may be wrong. Germline lookup yields CDR1 DFQATT and CDR2 SNEGSKA (reference sequence). The CDR3 is made up of 11 amino acids. Here the CDR3 DNA reads TGCAGTGCTACCAGGGGCTACGAGCAGTACTTC. This sequence encodes CSATRGYEQYF.

V and J are TRBV14 and TRBJ2-1; 8 bases fit TRBD2. The junction had 10 bases not matched to a gene; V was cut back by 0 bases and J by 6 bases. The germline CDR1 and CDR2 sequences are SGHDN and FVKESK. The CDR3 loop spans 17 amino acids. Here the CDR3 reads CASSQDRGTSLANEQFF. In DNA form, the CDR3 reads TGTGCCAGCAGCCAAGATCGGGGGACTAGTTTGGCCAATGAGCAGTTCTTC.

The chain is built from TRBV27 and TRBJ1-2; 10 bases map to TRBD1. Trimming cost V 3 bases and J 4 bases; bases outside gene matches: 8. The CDR3 spans 16 residues. Germline CDR1 reads MNHEY; CDR2 reads SMNVEV (reference sequence). The CDR3 sequence is CASSFGGTGDTYGYTF. In nucleotides, the CDR3 is TGTGCCAGCAGTTTCGGAGGGACAGGGGATACCTATGGCTACACCTTC.

The CDR3 DNA follows: TGCAGCGTTGACGGACAGGAAGGCGAGCAGTACTTC. Residues: CSVDGQEGEQYF. The rearrangement links TRBV29-1 to TRBJ2-7, with 7 positions matching TRBD1. In germline, CDR1 is SQVTM, CDR2 ANQGSEA. Losses at the gene ends were 3 bases for V and 6 bases for J; bases not matched to a gene: 5. The CDR3 sequence is 12 residues long.

Here the CDR3 DNA reads TGTGCCAGCAGCATAAACGCGGGGGGCAGTAATGAGCAGTTCTTC. Translated, it gives CASSINAGGSNEQFF. V is TRBV7-6 and J is TRBJ2-1; TRBD2 aligns across 8 bases. V shed 5 bases and J 7 bases; nucleotides not matched to a gene: 10. The CDR3 runs 15 residues. Germline assignment: CDR1 SGHVS and CDR2 FNYEAQ.

This clonotype has just a few counts. The chain joins TRBV2 to TRBJ1-2, with D possibly TRBD1 on 6 matching bases. The CDR3 has 18 amino acids. Germline V gene sequence: CDR1 SNHLY, CDR2 FYNNEI. V was cut by 2 bases and J by 0 bases, with 19 bases left in between. The CDR3 region has the DNA TGTGCCAGCAGTGAACGAGGTCGGGGGCTCGATTCTAACTATGGCTACACCTTC. Its protein product is CASSERGRGLDSNYGYTF. The full variable domain, rest sourced from reference TRBV2 and TRBJ1-2, is EPEVTQTPSHQVTQMGQEVILRCVPISNHLYFYWYRQILGQKVEFLVSFYNNEISEKSEIFDDQFSVERPDGSNFTLKIRSTKLEDSAMYFCASSERGRGLDSNYGYTFGSGTRLTVV.

The chain combines TRBV9 with TRBJ1-2, with D maybe TRBD1 (6 bases). The CDR3 has 13 amino acids. V gave up 4 bases and J gave up 8 bases, with 15 bases separating them. The V gene's germline CDR1 is SGDLS and CDR2 YYNGEE. CDR3: CASSSTGARGYTF. CDR3 in DNA: TGTGCCAGCAGCTCAACGGGGGCCCGGGGCTACACCTTC.

The rearrangement uses TRBV20-1 and TRBJ2-1; 11 bases align to TRBD2. The CDR3 contains 15 residues. V dropped 0 bases and J dropped 8; count of bases not matched to a gene: 6. Germline V CDR1 and CDR2: DFQATT, SNEGSKA (reference sequence). This CDR3 is CSARDTLAGAHEQFF. The CDR3 region has the DNA TGCAGTGCTAGAGATACACTAGCGGGAGCCCATGAGCAGTTCTTC.

This clonotype was found once. This chain connects TRBV4-1 to TRBJ1-6; D perhaps matches TRBD1 (5 bases). The V and J ends lost 0 bases and 9 bases respectively, with 21 bases between them. The CDR3 sequence is 18 residues long. Germline V gene sequence: CDR1 MGHRA, CDR2 YSYEKL. The DNA for the CDR3 is TGCGCCAGCAGCCAAGATGAGGTGGCCAGGGAGAGATCTTCACCCCTCCACTTT. Amino acids: CASSQDEVARERSSPLHF.

This clonotype has just a few counts. The chain is built from TRBV4-1 and TRBJ1-4; perhaps TRBD1 as D (5 bases). The V gene lost 3 bases and the J gene lost 7 bases, with 12 bases spanning the gap. This CDR3 is 14 amino acids long. In germline, CDR1 is MGHRA, CDR2 YSYEKL. CDR3 amino acids: CASSHREEGEKLFF. The CDR3 coding sequence is TGCGCCAGCAGCCACAGGGAAGAGGGTGAAAAACTGTTTTTT.

The chain joins TRBV5-1 to TRBJ1-1; weak D call: TRBD1 (5 bases). V lost 1 base to trimming and J lost 1 base, with 11 bases between them. This CDR3 comprises 15 residues. Germline CDR1 reads SGHRS; CDR2 reads YFSETQ. CDR3 nucleotide sequence: TGCGCCAGCAGCTTGATCCACGGGACGAACACTGAAGCTTTCTTT. It translates to CASSLIHGTNTEAFF.

This clonotype was counted a few times. The chain carries TRBV20-1 and TRBJ2-7; TRBD2 matches at 9 bases. From germline, CDR1 is DFQATT and CDR2 SNEGSKA (reference sequence). The CDR3 length is 14 residues. V was pared by 1 base and J by 3 bases, with 4 bases of the junction left unmatched. The CDR3 DNA reads TGCAGTGCTAGAGCGAGTAGCGGGAGCTACGAGCAGTACTTC. Translated, it gives CSARASSGSYEQYF.